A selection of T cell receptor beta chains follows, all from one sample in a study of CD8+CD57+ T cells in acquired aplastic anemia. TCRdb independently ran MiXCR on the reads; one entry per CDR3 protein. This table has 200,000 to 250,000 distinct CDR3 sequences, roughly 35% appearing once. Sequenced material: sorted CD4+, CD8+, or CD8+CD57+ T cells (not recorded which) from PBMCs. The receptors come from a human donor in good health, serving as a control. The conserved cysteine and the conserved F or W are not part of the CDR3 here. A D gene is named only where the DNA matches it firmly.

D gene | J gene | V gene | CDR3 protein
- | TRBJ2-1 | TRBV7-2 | ASSFNHEQF
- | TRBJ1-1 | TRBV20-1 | SALFGRNTEAF
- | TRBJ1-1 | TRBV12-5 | ASGSISGHTSTEAF
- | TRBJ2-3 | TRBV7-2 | ASSHGWGADTQY
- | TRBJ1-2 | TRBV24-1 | ATSDAPEQGYT
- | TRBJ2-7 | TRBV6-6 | ASSYQREASYEQY
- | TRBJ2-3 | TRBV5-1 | ASSVGLSTDTQY
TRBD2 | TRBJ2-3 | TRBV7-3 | ASSLAGLHTQY
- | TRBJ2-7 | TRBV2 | ASSVQNGYEQY
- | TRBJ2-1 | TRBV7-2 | ASSLSGGGGEQF
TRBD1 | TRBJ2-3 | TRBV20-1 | SARRRDRGTDTQY
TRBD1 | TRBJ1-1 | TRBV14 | ASKSYRDSSNTEAF
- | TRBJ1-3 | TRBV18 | ASSPLGGFGGNTIY
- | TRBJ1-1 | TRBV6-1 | ASSGHFPRGRDTEAF
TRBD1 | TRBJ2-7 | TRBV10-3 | ATRDRGLYEQY
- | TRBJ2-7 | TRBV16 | ASSPKLAYEQY
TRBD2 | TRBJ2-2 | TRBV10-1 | ASSPGTSGTLTGELF
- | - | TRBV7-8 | AISLKRPGLYNEQF
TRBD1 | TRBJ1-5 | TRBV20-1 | SARPPGQGFSQPQH
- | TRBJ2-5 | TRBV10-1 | ASSRDYQETQY
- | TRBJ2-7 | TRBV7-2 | ASSSMNDEQY
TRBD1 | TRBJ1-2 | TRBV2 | ASSQGADYGYT
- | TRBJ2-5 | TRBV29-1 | SVGSSRETQY
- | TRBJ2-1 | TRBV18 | ASPPPYNEQF
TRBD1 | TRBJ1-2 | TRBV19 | ASSQHEGQGIFFYGYT
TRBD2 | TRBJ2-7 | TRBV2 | ASSWPGEGREQY
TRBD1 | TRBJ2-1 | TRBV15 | ATSRDAGQGPF
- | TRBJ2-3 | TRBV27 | ASSLLFSRTDTQY
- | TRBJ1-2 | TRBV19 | ASSARERFYGYT
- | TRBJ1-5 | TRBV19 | ASSIGDTYSNQPQH
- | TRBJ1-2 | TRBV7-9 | ASSLKQDLYGYT
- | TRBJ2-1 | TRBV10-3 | AISESLYNEQF
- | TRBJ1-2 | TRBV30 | AWTGENYGYT
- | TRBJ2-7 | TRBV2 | ASSEDGTYEQY
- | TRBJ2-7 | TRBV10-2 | ASRHSYEQY
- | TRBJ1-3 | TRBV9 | ASSVAGETGNTIY
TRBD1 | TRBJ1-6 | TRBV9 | ASSPGGDRDFYNSPLH
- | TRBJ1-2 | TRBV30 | AWRGNYGYT
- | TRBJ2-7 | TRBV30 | AWSASPRTSYEQY
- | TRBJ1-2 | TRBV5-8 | ASSLITPGHGYT
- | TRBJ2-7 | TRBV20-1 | SARDLRAQTEQY
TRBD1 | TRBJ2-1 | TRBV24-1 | ATSDLPRTGSDEQF
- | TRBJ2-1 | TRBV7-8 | ASSPQYKQF
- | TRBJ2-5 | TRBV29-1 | SALLGKGQETQY
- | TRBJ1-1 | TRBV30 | AWSVVRGGAF
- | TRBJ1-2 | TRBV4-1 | ASSQAYPRGGEGYT
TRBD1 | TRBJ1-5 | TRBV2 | ASSENPTGGGQPQH
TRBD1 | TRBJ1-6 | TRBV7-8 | ASSPTGDGSPLH
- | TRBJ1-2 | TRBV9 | ASSAHAGNYGYT
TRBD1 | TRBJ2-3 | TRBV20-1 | SAGTGGENTQY
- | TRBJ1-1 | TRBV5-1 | ASSKEGRTEAF
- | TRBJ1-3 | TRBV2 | ASSGLRSLHGNTIY
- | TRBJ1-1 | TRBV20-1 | SARTAGAPEAF
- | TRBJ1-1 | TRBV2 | ASSEVLAGAF
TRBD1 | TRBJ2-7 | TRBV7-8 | ASSSGTGGSNEQY
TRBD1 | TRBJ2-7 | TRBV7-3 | ASSSGQGGYYEQY